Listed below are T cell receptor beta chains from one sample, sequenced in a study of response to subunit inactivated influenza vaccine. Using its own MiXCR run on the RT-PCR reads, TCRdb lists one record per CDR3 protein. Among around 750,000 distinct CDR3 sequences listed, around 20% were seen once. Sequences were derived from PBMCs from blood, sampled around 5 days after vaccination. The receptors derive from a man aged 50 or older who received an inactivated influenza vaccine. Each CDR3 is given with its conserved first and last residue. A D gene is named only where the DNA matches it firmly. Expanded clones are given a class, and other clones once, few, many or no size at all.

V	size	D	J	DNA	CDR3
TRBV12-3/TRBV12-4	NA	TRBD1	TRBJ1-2	TGTGCCATCAGTTTACAGACAGGGGGCCTCTATGGCTACACCTTC	CAISLQTGGLYGYTF
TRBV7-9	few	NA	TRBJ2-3	TGTGCCAGCAGCCCGCGGACCCGTAGCACAGATACGCAGTATTTT	CASSPRTRSTDTQYF
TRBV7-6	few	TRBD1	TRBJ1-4	TGTGCCAGCAGCTTAGCACAGGGGGCGCCGGCTAATGAAAAACTGTTTTTT	CASSLAQGAPANEKLFF
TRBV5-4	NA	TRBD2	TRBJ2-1	TGTGCCAGCAGCCTTGGGGGGGGGAGGCGTAACAATGAGCAGTTCTTC	CASSLGGGRRNNEQFF
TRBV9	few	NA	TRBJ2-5	TGTGCCAGCAGCAAAGGGTCGGAGACCCAGTACTTC	CASSKGSETQYF
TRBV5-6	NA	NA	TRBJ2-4	TGTGCCAGCAGCACCAACAAGGGGGGGTTTTCCGAAAACATTCAGTACTTC	CASSTNKGGFSENIQYF
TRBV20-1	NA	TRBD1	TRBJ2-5	TGCAGTGCTTACGGACAGGCAGAGACCCAGTACTTC	CSAYGQAETQYF
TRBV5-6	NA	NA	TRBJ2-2	TGTGCCAGCAGCTTGTATGGGAGCGGGGAGCTGTTTTTT	CASSLYGSGELFF
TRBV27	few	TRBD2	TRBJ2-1	TGTGCCAGCGGGGTACTAGCGGGAGGCAATGAGCAGTTCTTC	CASGVLAGGNEQFF
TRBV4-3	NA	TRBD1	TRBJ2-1	TGCGCCAGCAGCCAGTGGGGACAGGGCTACAATGAGCAGTTCTTC	CASSQWGQGYNEQFF
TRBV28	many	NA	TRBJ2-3	TGTGCCAGCAGTTTTCCCTACACCCCCCGGGGCACAGATACGCAGTATTTT	CASSFPYTPRGTDTQYF
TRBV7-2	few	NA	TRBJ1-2	TGTGCCAGCAGCTTAGGCACGACGGGTGGCTACACCTTC	CASSLGTTGGYTF
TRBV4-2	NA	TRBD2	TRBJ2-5	TGTGCCAGCGGCTTTACTAGCGGGAGGCCTTGGGAGACCCAGTACTTC	CASGFTSGRPWETQYF
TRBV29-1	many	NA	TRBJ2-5	TGCAGCGGCGCGGACGGTTCAAAGGAGACCCAGTACTTC	CSGADGSKETQYF
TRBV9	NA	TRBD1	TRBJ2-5	TGTGCCAGCAGCGTCCGGGACAGCAGAGAGACCCAGTACTTC	CASSVRDSRETQYF
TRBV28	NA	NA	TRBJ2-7	TGTGCCAGCAGCTCCCCCCCAAGCGGCTCCTACGAGCAGTACTTC	CASSSPPSGSYEQYF
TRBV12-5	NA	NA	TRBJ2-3	TGTGCTAGTGGTAGAGAAGCTAGCACAGATACGCAGTATTTT	CASGREASTDTQYF
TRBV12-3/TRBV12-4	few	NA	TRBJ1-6	TGTGCCAGCAGTTTAGTTGGGATTAATTCACCCCTCCACTTT	CASSLVGINSPLHF
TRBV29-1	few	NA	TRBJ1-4	TGCAGCGTTGAAGATCCCGGGGTTCGGGAAAAACTGTTTTTT	CSVEDPGVREKLFF
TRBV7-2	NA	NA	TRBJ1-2	TGTGCCAGCACCAGGGACCTCTATGGCTACACCTTC	CASTRDLYGYTF